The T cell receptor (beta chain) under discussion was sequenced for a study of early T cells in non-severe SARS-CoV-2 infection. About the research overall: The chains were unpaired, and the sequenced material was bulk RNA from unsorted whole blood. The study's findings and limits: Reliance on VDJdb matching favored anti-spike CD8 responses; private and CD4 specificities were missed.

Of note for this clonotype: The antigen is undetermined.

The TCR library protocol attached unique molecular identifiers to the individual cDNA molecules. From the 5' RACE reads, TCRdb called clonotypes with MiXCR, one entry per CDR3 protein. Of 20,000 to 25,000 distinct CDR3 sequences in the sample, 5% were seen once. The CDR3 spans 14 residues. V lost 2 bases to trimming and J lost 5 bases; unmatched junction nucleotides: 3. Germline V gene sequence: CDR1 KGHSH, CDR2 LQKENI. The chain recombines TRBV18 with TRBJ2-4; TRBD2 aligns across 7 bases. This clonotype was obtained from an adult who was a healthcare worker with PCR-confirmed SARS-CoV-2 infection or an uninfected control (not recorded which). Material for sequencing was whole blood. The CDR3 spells CASSPAGDENIQYF. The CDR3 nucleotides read TGTGCCAGCTCACCAGCGGGGGACGAAAACATTCAGTACTTC.